These T cell receptor beta chains were read from a single sample in a study of blood T cell repertoires in COVID-19. Assay: immunoSEQ multiplex PCR; the TCRdb copy retains only in-frame clones and omits some. Of around 69,000 clones in the sample, 89% are singletons; the top ten hold roughly 4.5%. Material: peripheral blood. The receptors were sampled from a woman between 50 and 59 years old with active COVID-19. The CDR3 runs from the conserved cysteine through the conserved F or W. The D gene is left open where the match is weak. Rows give clone size only sometimes, using once, few, many, or a class for an expanded clone.

CDR3aa | CDR3nt | abundance | j_gene | v_gene | d_gene
CASRTAGDEQFF | TGTGCCAGCAGGACAGCGGGAGATGAGCAGTTCTTC | NA | TRBJ2-1 | TRBV27 | TRBD2
CASSYREFRYNEQFF | TGTGCCAGCAGTTATCGGGAGTTCCGCTACAATGAGCAGTTCTTC | NA | TRBJ2-1 | TRBV6-5 | NA
CASSLGGSGGDTQYF | TGTGCCAGCAGCTTAGGCGGGAGCGGAGGAGATACGCAGTATTTT | once | TRBJ2-3 | TRBV7-3 | TRBD2
CASKIGLAGGSNEQFF | TGCGCCAGCAAAATCGGACTAGCGGGAGGGAGCAATGAGCAGTTCTTC | NA | TRBJ2-1 | TRBV5-1 | TRBD2
CASSEVGGRGETQYF | TGTGCCAGCAGTGAAGTCGGGGGGCGAGGAGAGACCCAGTACTTC | NA | TRBJ2-5 | TRBV2 | NA
CASRPGTGVNEQFF | TGCGCCAGCCGCCCCGGGACAGGGGTCAATGAGCAGTTCTTC | NA | TRBJ2-1 | TRBV5-1 | TRBD1
CASSLGRADTEAFF | TGCGCCAGCAGCTTGGGGCGGGCCGACACTGAAGCTTTCTTT | NA | TRBJ1-1 | TRBV5-1 | NA
CASGRGGTDTQYF | TGTGCCAGCGGACGGGGGGGCACAGATACGCAGTATTTT | NA | TRBJ2-3 | TRBV9 | TRBD2
CARRALRGTSGIYEQYF | TGTGCCAGACGGGCCCTCAGGGGAACGAGCGGGATCTACGAGCAGTACTTC | NA | TRBJ2-7 | TRBV6-4 | NA
CASSHSPAYEQYF | TGTGCCAGCAGCCATAGCCCTGCGTACGAGCAGTACTTC | once | TRBJ2-7 | TRBV14 | NA
CASSDWTGRNSPLHF | TGTGCCAGTAGTGATTGGACAGGGAGAAACTCACCCCTCCACTTT | once | TRBJ1-6 | TRBV19 | TRBD1
CASKLDTEQYF | TGTGCCAGCAAACTTGACACAGAGCAGTATTTT | NA | TRBJ2-3 | TRBV7-8 | NA
CASRRQGASGAFF | TGTGCCAGCAGACGACAGGGGGCTTCGGGAGCTTTCTTT | NA | TRBJ1-1 | TRBV27 | TRBD1
CASRDRGGDNEQFF | TGTGCCAGTAGGGATCGGGGGGGAGACAATGAGCAGTTCTTC | NA | TRBJ2-1 | TRBV19 | TRBD2